Listed below are T cell receptor beta chains from one sample, sequenced in a study of blood T cell repertoires in COVID-19. Some clones are missing from TCRdb's copy, which holds only in-frame ones; the method was immunoSEQ multiplex PCR. The sample yields roughly 250,000 clones, approximately 86% seen once. Input material: peripheral blood. These receptors were obtained from a human donor with COVID-19, enrolled during active disease. The donor label of this sample is uncertain. CDR3s include the opening cysteine and the closing phenylalanine or tryptophan. Fields, in order: J gene, V gene, CDR3 protein.

j_call: TRBJ1-2
v_call: TRBV4-3
cdr3_aa: CASSQEDGDRVYGYTF

j_call: TRBJ2-3
v_call: TRBV5-1
cdr3_aa: CASKTTGGSTDTQYF

j_call: TRBJ1-5
v_call: TRBV6-2/TRBV6-3
cdr3_aa: CASSAQGGHHQPQHF

j_call: TRBJ1-5
v_call: TRBV5-4
cdr3_aa: CASSLDVDQPQHF

j_call: TRBJ1-3
v_call: TRBV5-4
cdr3_aa: CASSLWAGGDTIYF

j_call: TRBJ1-1
v_call: TRBV5-5
cdr3_aa: CASSFVDREAFF

j_call: TRBJ1-4
v_call: TRBV9
cdr3_aa: CASSGSGAQDEKLFF

j_call: TRBJ2-1
v_call: TRBV7-9
cdr3_aa: CASSSRRTGQGTYNEQFF

j_call: TRBJ2-1
v_call: TRBV19
cdr3_aa: CASSIQTYNEQFF

j_call: TRBJ1-5
v_call: TRBV4-1
cdr3_aa: CASSQPRDRGLQPQHF

j_call: TRBJ2-7
v_call: TRBV7-2
cdr3_aa: CASSLVGRTYEQYF

j_call: TRBJ2-3
v_call: TRBV2
cdr3_aa: CASRVLAGGQPNTDTQYF

j_call: TRBJ2-7
v_call: TRBV11-2
cdr3_aa: CASGQGAYSYEQYF

j_call: TRBJ1-1
v_call: TRBV4-3
cdr3_aa: CASSQDLAGYTNTEAFF

j_call: TRBJ2-5
v_call: TRBV5-4
cdr3_aa: CASSYPGLAGEVETQYF

j_call: TRBJ2-7
v_call: TRBV27
cdr3_aa: CASSFIDREQYF

j_call: TRBJ1-1
v_call: TRBV4-1
cdr3_aa: CASSPHPDRSNTEAFF

j_call: TRBJ2-3
v_call: TRBV28
cdr3_aa: CASSFGREDATDTQYF

j_call: TRBJ1-5
v_call: TRBV28
cdr3_aa: CATNRDRAIQPQHF

j_call: TRBJ2-7
v_call: TRBV28
cdr3_aa: CASSPDRGQVRYEQYF

j_call: TRBJ1-3
v_call: TRBV19
cdr3_aa: CASRLGLPPGNTIYF

j_call: TRBJ1-3
v_call: TRBV28
cdr3_aa: CASSSPGGIGNTIYF